This entry lists 9 T cell receptor beta chains sequenced from one sample in a study of monozygotic twins with cystic fibrosis. Only in-frame clones appear in the TCRdb table, and some are missing; sequencing was by immunoSEQ multiplex PCR. This sample has 15,000 or so clones, with around 87% found just once. Sequences were obtained from blood. These receptors were taken from a boy younger than 18 with cystic fibrosis.

CDR3 nucleotide sequence: TGTGCCAGCAGCACCAGGACAGCTCATTCCTACGAGCAGTACTTC. Protein product: CASSTRTAHSYEQYF. This chain joins TRBV7-8 and TRBJ2-7; TRBD1 is a possible D gene (6 bases). This CDR3 has 15 amino acids. Germline V lookup: CDR1 SGHVS, CDR2 FQNEAQ. The V end was cut by 5 bases, the J end by 1 base, with 15 bases between. Together with reference TRBV7-8 and TRBJ2-7, the CDR3 gives the full variable domain: GAGVSQSPRYKVAKRGQDVALRCDPISGHVSLFWYQQALGQGPEFLTYFQNEAQLDKSGLPSDRFFAERPEGSVSTLKIQRTQQEDSAVYLCASSTRTAHSYEQYFGPGTRLTVT.

This clone has just one count. One end of the junction varies from germline; a read error may be responsible. The CDR3 nucleotides are TGTGCCAGCCGCTTGAAGGGGGCAAGTAATTCACCCCTCCACTTT. Translated, it gives CASRLKGASNSPLHF. The chain recombines TRBV13 with TRBJ1-6, with TRBD1 matching over 7 bases. CDR1 is PRHDT, CDR2 FYEKMQ, per germline (reference sequence). The CDR3 contains 15 residues.

This chain uses TRBV5-1 with TRBJ2-5; 8 bases match TRBD2. V dropped 7 bases and J dropped 5; count of bases not matched to a gene: 7. Germline lookup yields CDR1 SGHRS and CDR2 YFSETQ. CDR3 size: 13 residues. As DNA, the CDR3 is TGCGCCAGCGGCCGGACTAGCCGGGAGACCCAGTACTTC. This translates into CASGRTSRETQYF.

In nucleotides, the CDR3 is TGTGCCAGCAGTGAGTTGGGACAGGGGGCAATTGTAGGCTACACCTTC. Translation gives CASSELGQGAIVGYTF. V gene TRBV6-1 combines with J gene TRBJ1-2; 12 nucleotides match TRBD1. Trimming at V came to 3 bases and at J to 8 bases, leaving 10 bases not matched to a gene. The germline V gene encodes CDR1 MNHNS and CDR2 SASEGT. This CDR3 is built from 16 residues.

This chain joins TRBV5-1 and TRBJ2-3; 9 bases match TRBD2. The CDR3 is 17 amino acids. Germline trimming cut 0 bases from V and 3 bases from J; bases unmatched to any gene: 8. Germline assignment: CDR1 SGHRS and CDR2 YFSETQ. The CDR3: CASSLVFSGGPTDTQYF. The CDR3 DNA follows: TGCGCCAGCAGCTTGGTTTTTAGCGGGGGTCCTACAGATACGCAGTATTTT.

This chain joins TRBV19 and TRBJ1-2; D gene unclear. Germline loops: CDR1 LNHDA, CDR2 SQIVND (reference sequence). V dropped 6 bases and J dropped 7 bases, with 21 bases sitting between them. The CDR3 runs to 15 residues. The CDR3 loop is CASSRQVSSPFGYTF. CDR3 coding DNA: TGTGCCAGTAGCAGGCAGGTCAGTTCCCCGTTTGGCTACACCTTC. Full variable domain (rest looked up from reference TRBV19 and TRBJ1-2): DGGITQSPKYLFRKEGQNVTLSCEQNLNHDAMYWYRQDPGQGLRLIYYSQIVNDFQKGDIAEGYSVSREKKESFPLTVTSAQKNPTAFYLCASSRQVSSPFGYTFGSGTRLTVV.

The chain links TRBV5-1 to TRBJ2-3, with TRBD1 matching 7 bases. Germline assignment: CDR1 SGHRS and CDR2 YFSETQ. The J segment lost 0 bases and the V segment lost 3 bases, leaving 7 bases of the junction unmatched. The CDR3 has 16 residues. CDR3 protein: CASSSLGQSSTDTQYF. CDR3 in DNA: TGCGCCAGCAGCTCTTTGGGACAGTCTAGCACAGATACGCAGTATTTT.

V usage is TRBV19 and J usage is TRBJ1-6; TRBD1 is a possible D gene (6 bases). The CDR3 spans 17 residues. The V end was cut by 8 bases, the J end by 9 bases, with 26 bases between. Germline loops: CDR1 LNHDA, CDR2 SQIVND (reference sequence). DNA for the CDR3: TGTGCCAGTTCCACCCTGGGGGCCCTGGGCATCGGTTCACCCCTCCACTTT. Translation: CASSTLGALGIGSPLHF.

The V call is TRBV5-6, the J call TRBJ2-7; TRBD1 agrees at 9 bases. Unmatched junction bases numbered 1, after V lost 5 bases and J lost 1 base. Germline V gene lookup returns CDR1 SGHDT and CDR2 YYEEEE. This CDR3 region has 13 residues. The CDR3 DNA follows: TGTGCCAGCAGGGACAGGGGATCCTACGAGCAGTACTTC. Its translation is CASRDRGSYEQYF.